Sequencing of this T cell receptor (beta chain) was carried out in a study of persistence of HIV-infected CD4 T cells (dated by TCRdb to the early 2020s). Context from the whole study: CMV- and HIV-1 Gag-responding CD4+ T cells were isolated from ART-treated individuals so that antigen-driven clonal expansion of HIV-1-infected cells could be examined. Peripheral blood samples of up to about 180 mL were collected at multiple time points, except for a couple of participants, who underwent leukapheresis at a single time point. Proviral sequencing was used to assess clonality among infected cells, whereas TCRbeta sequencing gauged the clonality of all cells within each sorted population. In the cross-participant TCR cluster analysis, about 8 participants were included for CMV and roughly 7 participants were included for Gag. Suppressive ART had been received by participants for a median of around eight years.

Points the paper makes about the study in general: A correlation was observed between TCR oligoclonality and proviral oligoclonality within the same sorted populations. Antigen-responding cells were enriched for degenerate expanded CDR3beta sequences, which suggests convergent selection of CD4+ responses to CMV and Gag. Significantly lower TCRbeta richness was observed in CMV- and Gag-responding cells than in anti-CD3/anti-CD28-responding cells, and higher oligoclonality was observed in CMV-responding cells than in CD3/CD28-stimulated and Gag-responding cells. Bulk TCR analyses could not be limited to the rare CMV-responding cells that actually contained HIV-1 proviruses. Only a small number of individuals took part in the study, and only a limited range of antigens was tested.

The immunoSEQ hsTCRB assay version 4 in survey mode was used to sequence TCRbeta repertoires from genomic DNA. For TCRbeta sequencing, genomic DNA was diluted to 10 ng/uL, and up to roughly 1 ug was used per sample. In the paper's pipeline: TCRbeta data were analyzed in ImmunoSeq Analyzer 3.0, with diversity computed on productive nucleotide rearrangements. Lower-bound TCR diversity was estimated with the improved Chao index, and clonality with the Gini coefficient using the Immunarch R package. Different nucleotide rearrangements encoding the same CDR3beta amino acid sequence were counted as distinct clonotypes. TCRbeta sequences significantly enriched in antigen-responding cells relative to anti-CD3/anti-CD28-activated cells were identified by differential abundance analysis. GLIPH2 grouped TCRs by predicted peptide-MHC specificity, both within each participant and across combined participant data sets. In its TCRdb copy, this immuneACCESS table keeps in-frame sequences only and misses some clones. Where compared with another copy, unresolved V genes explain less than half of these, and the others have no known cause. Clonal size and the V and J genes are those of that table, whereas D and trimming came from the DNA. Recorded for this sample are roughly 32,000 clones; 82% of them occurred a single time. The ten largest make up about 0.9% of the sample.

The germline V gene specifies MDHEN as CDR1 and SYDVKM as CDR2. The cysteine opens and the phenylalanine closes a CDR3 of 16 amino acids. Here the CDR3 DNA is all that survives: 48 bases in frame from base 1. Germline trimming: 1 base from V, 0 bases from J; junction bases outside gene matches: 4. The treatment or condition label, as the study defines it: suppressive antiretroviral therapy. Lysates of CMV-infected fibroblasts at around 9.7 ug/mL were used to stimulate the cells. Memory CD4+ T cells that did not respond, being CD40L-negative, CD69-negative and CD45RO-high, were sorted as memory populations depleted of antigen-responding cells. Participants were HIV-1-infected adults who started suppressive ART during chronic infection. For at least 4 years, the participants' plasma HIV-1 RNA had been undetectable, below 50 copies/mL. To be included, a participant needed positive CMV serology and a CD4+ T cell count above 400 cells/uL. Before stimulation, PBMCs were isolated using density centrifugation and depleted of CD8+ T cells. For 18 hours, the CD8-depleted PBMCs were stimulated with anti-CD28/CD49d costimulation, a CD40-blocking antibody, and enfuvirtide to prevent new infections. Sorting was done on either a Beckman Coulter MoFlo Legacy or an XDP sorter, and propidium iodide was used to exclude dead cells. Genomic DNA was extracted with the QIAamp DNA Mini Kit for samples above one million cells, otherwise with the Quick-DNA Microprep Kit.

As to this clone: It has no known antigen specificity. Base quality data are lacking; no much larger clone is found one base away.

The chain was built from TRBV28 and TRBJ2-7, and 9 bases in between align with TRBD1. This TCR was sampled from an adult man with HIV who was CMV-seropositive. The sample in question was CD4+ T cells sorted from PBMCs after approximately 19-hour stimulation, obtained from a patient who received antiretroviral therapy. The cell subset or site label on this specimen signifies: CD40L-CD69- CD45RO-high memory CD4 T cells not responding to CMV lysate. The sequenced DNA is TGTGCCAGCAGTTTATACGGGACAGGGAGCTCCTACGAGCAGTACTTC. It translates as CASSLYGTGSSYEQYF.